This TCR beta chain was observed in a study of early T cells in non-severe SARS-CoV-2 infection. Study context: Bulk RNA isolated from unsorted whole blood underwent sequencing; chains were not paired.

Study-wide findings and caveats: CD4 and private specificities were missed by VDJdb matching, which favored anti-spike CD8 responses.

The TCR library protocol was used to attach unique molecular identifiers. These identifiers were attached to individual cDNA molecules. TCRdb re-called the 5' RACE reads through MiXCR, storing one row per CDR3 protein. The sample shows tens of thousands of distinct CDR3 sequences, roughly 10% of them seen only once. The CDR3 covers 15 residues. Germline V gene sequence: CDR1 MNHEY, CDR2 SVGAGI. J was trimmed by 0 bases and V by 10 bases; bases with no gene match: 11. This clonotype was seen a handful of times. The target antigen is unknown. The sample consisted of whole blood. The source of this sequence is an adult who was a healthcare worker with PCR-confirmed SARS-CoV-2 infection or an uninfected control (not recorded which). The chain is built from TRBV6-5 and TRBJ2-7, with 8 bases lining up with TRBD2. The chain's CDR3 is CATSDPGGRSYEQYF. CDR3 DNA sequence: TGTGCCACCTCGGATCCGGGAGGGCGCTCCTACGAGCAGTACTTC.